The present T cell receptor beta chain was sequenced within a study of blood T cell repertoires in COVID-19. Seattle-derived patients entered the study during active infection and were followed longitudinally. The assay was immunoSEQ multiplex PCR, and TCRdb's table has in-frame clones only and misses some. The sample contains around 200,000 clones, about four fifths of which appear only once. Germline-derived CDR1 and CDR2 are MRHNA and SNTAGT. The CDR3 is 15 amino acids. The J segment lost 1 base and the V segment lost 2 bases, leaving 4 bases of the junction unmatched. Sequenced sample: peripheral blood. The source of this sequence is a woman in her 40s with COVID-19, enrolled during active disease. The V and J genes are TRBV6-4 and TRBJ1-1; 7 bases are shared with TRBD1. The CDR3 coding sequence is TGTGCCAGCAGTGACACCGGGACAGCGAACACTGAAGCTTTCTTT. It encodes CASSDTGTANTEAFF.